Listed below are T cell receptor beta chains from one sample, sequenced in a study of OX40 agonist ivuxolimab in advanced cancers. Generated by immunoSEQ multiplex PCR, the TCRdb table keeps only in-frame clones and is missing some. This table holds tens of thousands of clones, 82% found once. The starting material was CD4+ or CD8+ T cells sorted from blood, obtained in a trial of the OX40 agonist ivuxolimab. Receptors were obtained from an adult with an advanced solid tumor such as melanoma, head and neck, liver or kidney cancer. CDR3s include the opening cysteine and the closing phenylalanine or tryptophan. The D gene is left open where the match is weak. Where a row states a size, it is once, few, many or the class of an expanded clone; other rows omit it.

clone size	J gene	D gene	V gene	CDR3 DNA	CDR3 protein
NA	TRBJ2-3	NA	TRBV27	TGTGCCAGCAGTTTATCTAGTAGCACAGATACGCAGTATTTT	CASSLSSSTDTQYF
NA	TRBJ1-2	TRBD1	TRBV6-5	TGTGCCAGCACTATAACGGGACAGGGGAATGGCTACACCTTC	CASTITGQGNGYTF
NA	TRBJ2-1	TRBD2	TRBV5-4	TGTGCCAGCAGCTCACTAGCGGGAGTTGGCAATGAGCAGTTCTTC	CASSSLAGVGNEQFF
few	TRBJ1-1	NA	TRBV7-9	TGTGCCAGCAGCGCTTCGGGGGGAATCACTGAAGCTTTCTTT	CASSASGGITEAFF
NA	TRBJ2-1	NA	TRBV29-1	TGCAGCGTTGACTTCGGCTCCTACAATGAGCAGTTCTTC	CSVDFGSYNEQFF
NA	TRBJ2-4	NA	TRBV6-1	TGTGCCAGCTCCGCGCAGGGTTCCGGAAACATTCAGTACTTC	CASSAQGSGNIQYF
few	TRBJ2-6	NA	TRBV5-1	TGCGCCAGCACCACAGGGCCAGGAGGGGCCAACGTCCTGACTTTC	CASTTGPGGANVLTF
NA	TRBJ2-3	NA	TRBV7-2	TGTGCCAGCAGCTCGTTCACAGATACGCAGTATTTT	CASSSFTDTQYF
NA	TRBJ2-2	NA	TRBV5-1	TGCGCCAGCAGCTTCGTTGGTAAATGGAAAACGAACACCGGGGAGCTGTTTTTT	CASSFVGKWKTNTGELFF
few	TRBJ2-7	NA	TRBV4-1	TGCGCCAGCAGCCAAGAACATTTGGACTACGAGCAGTACTTC	CASSQEHLDYEQYF
NA	TRBJ2-2	NA	TRBV2	TGTGCCAGCAGTGATTTGGGGCCCCAAAACACCGGGGAGCTGTTTTTT	CASSDLGPQNTGELFF
few	TRBJ1-1	NA	TRBV30	TGTGCCCGTGCCCAGAGGAACACTGAAGCTTTCTTT	CARAQRNTEAFF
NA	TRBJ1-2	NA	TRBV6-5	TGTGCCAGCAGTTCCAGACGTGAAGCTAACTATGGCTACACCTTC	CASSSRREANYGYTF
NA	TRBJ2-7	TRBD1	TRBV28	TGTGCCAGCAGTTTCCGGGACAGATACGAGCAGTACTTC	CASSFRDRYEQYF
NA	TRBJ2-5	TRBD2	TRBV7-9	TGTGCCAGCAGCTTACTAGCGGGTAAACAAGAGACCCAGTACTTC	CASSLLAGKQETQYF
NA	TRBJ2-7	TRBD1	TRBV5-5	TGTGCCAGCAGCTTGGGAAGGGGGACAGGTACCTACGAGCAGTACTTC	CASSLGRGTGTYEQYF
NA	TRBJ2-7	NA	TRBV27	TGTGCCAGCAGCCCCCCATGGGGACAAGTCAACGAGCAGTACTTC	CASSPPWGQVNEQYF
NA	TRBJ1-6	NA	TRBV9	TGTGCCAGCAGCGTGCAGGGCTCCTATAATTCACCCCTCCACTTT	CASSVQGSYNSPLHF
NA	TRBJ1-2	NA	TRBV7-2	TGTGCCAGCAGCTTAGGACAGAACTATGGCTACACCTTC	CASSLGQNYGYTF
NA	TRBJ1-2	NA	TRBV12-5	TGTGCTAGTGGTACGGGACTCTATGGCTACACCTTC	CASGTGLYGYTF
once	TRBJ1-4	NA	TRBV7-6	TGTGCCAGCAGCCTAGAGGGTAATGGAGAAAAACTGTTTTTT	CASSLEGNGEKLFF
NA	TRBJ2-6	TRBD1	TRBV10-3	TGTGCCATCAGTGAGAGGGGGCCCGGGGCCAACGTCCTGACTTTC	CAISERGPGANVLTF
NA	TRBJ2-3	NA	TRBV4-1	TGCGCCAGCAGCCAAGTTCCTAGCAGGGAGGCAGATACGCAGTATTTT	CASSQVPSREADTQYF
NA	TRBJ1-1	TRBD1	TRBV2	TGTGCCAGCAGTCTACAGGGGGCGCGAACCGAAGCTTTCTTT	CASSLQGARTEAFF
NA	TRBJ1-2	TRBD1	TRBV19	TGTGCCAGTAGTTTCAAAAGGACAGGGGCTAACTATGGCTACACCTTC	CASSFKRTGANYGYTF
NA	TRBJ2-1	NA	TRBV7-3	TGTGCCAGCAGCCTCGGGGGACCCGGCTACAATGAGCAGTTCTTC	CASSLGGPGYNEQFF
NA	TRBJ1-2	NA	TRBV11-2	TGTGCCAGCAGTTCTACAGGCAACTATGGCTACACCTTC	CASSSTGNYGYTF
once	TRBJ2-2	NA	TRBV19	TGTGCCAGTAGTACCTCGGAACTGAACACCGGGGGGCTGTTTTTT	CASSTSELNTGGLFF
few	TRBJ2-3	TRBD2	TRBV5-1	TGCGCCAGCAGCTTGGCCGGGAGGGAAGCAGATACGCAGTATTTT	CASSLAGREADTQYF
NA	TRBJ1-3	NA	TRBV5-1	TGCGCCAGCAGCTCCACAGGGACTGGAAACACCATATATTTT	CASSSTGTGNTIYF
NA	TRBJ2-7	NA	TRBV5-1	TGCGCCAGCAGCTGGGCAGACCCGACCTACGAGCAGTACTTC	CASSWADPTYEQYF
NA	TRBJ1-5	TRBD1	TRBV7-3	TGTGCCAGCAGCGAAGACAGGGTTCGGAATCAGCCCCAGCATTTT	CASSEDRVRNQPQHF
NA	TRBJ2-5	NA	TRBV7-2	TGTGCCAGCAGCTTAGCGTGGAGAGAGACCCAGTACTTC	CASSLAWRETQYF
once	TRBJ1-5	NA	TRBV15	TGTGCCACCAGCAGAGAACGGTTTAGCAATCAGCCCCAGCATTTT	CATSRERFSNQPQHF
NA	TRBJ2-3	NA	TRBV7-9	TGTGCCAGCAGCTTAGTTGGGGGCACAGATACGCAGTATTTT	CASSLVGGTDTQYF
NA	TRBJ2-5	TRBD2	TRBV5-5	TGTGCCAGCAGCTATTGGACTAGCGGGAGAGGTGAGACCCAGTACTTC	CASSYWTSGRGETQYF
NA	TRBJ2-7	NA	TRBV29-1	TGCAGCGTTTCGACGGCTGTCTACGAGCAGTACTTC	CSVSTAVYEQYF
few	TRBJ1-5	TRBD1	TRBV6-1	TGTGCCAGCACTGGGACAGACAATCAGCCCCAGCATTTT	CASTGTDNQPQHF
NA	TRBJ1-1	NA	TRBV11-1	TGTGCCAGCAGCTTAGATCAGAACACTGAAGCTTTCTTT	CASSLDQNTEAFF
NA	TRBJ2-7	NA	TRBV10-1	TGCGCCAGCAGTGATTCTTCCTACGAGCAGTACTTC	CASSDSSYEQYF
once	TRBJ2-7	NA	TRBV28	TGTGCCAGCAGTTTTAGCCCTTCAGGGTCCTACGAGCAGTACTTC	CASSFSPSGSYEQYF
NA	TRBJ1-1	TRBD1	TRBV10-3	TGTGCCATCAGTGAGCCCTTCCGACCGACAGGGGCGAGTGAAGCTTTCTTT	CAISEPFRPTGASEAFF
once	TRBJ2-7	NA	TRBV6-5	TGTGCCAGCAGTACGCTACGGGGAGCAACAGGCGAGCAGTACTTC	CASSTLRGATGEQYF
NA	TRBJ2-1	TRBD1	TRBV28	TGTGCCAGCAGAGGGGGACAGGAAGATTTTGGGTTCTTC	CASRGGQEDFGFF
NA	TRBJ2-1	NA	TRBV5-1	TGCGCCAGCAGCCCCCCGCTTCCTTCCTACAATGAGCAGTTCTTC	CASSPPLPSYNEQFF
NA	TRBJ1-5	NA	TRBV6-5	TGTGCCAGCAGCAGCGTGGGTGAGCCCCAGCATTTT	CASSSVGEPQHF
NA	TRBJ1-6	NA	TRBV15	TGTGCCACCAGCAGAGAAACGGCAGGGGATAATTCACCCCTCCACTTT	CATSRETAGDNSPLHF
NA	TRBJ1-5	NA	TRBV18	TGTGCCAGCTCACCAGAACAATATCAGCCCCAGCATTTT	CASSPEQYQPQHF
NA	TRBJ2-7	TRBD1	TRBV5-1	TGCGCCAGCAGCTGGGACAGGGGCTACGAGCAGTACTTC	CASSWDRGYEQYF
NA	TRBJ2-4	NA	TRBV21-1	TGTGCCAGCTGGAAGCCGAGGATTAGGGGTATTTTGCCCAAAAACATTCAGTACTTC	CASWKPRIRGILPKNIQYF
NA	TRBJ2-1	TRBD2	TRBV7-3	TGTGCCAGCAGCTCACTAGCGAACTCCTACAATGAGCAGTTCTTC	CASSSLANSYNEQFF
NA	TRBJ2-1	TRBD2	TRBV7-2	TGTGCCAGCAGCCGAAGACTAGCGACTACCTACAATGAGCAGTTCTTC	CASSRRLATTYNEQFF
NA	TRBJ2-7	NA	TRBV7-9	TGTGCCAGCAGCTTCCGGGACACCCTCTCCTACGAGCAGTACTTC	CASSFRDTLSYEQYF
NA	TRBJ1-5	NA	TRBV4-1	TGCGCCAGCAGGTCAATTCCCCGGATGCGGGGGGCAGGGCAGCCCCAGCATTTT	CASRSIPRMRGAGQPQHF